This T cell receptor (beta chain) came from a study of beta chain features in type 1 diabetes. Study findings and constraints: Among all four CD4+ subsets, Type 1 diabetes patients had TCRB CDR3s that were moderately but significantly shorter.

This clone was found a few times. Its antigen is unidentified. Germline V gives CDR1 SGHVS, CDR2 FNYEAQ. The CDR3 spans 13 residues. V shed 10 bases and J 4 bases; nucleotides not matched to a gene: 7. Investigators reverse transcribed all isolated RNA, so they sequenced expressed TCRB transcripts. Measured with immunoSEQ multiplex PCR; TCRdb has only the in-frame clones, and not every one. This table has about 410,000 clones, about 15% appearing once. Sequenced: naive CD4+ T cells from blood. The rearrangement links TRBV7-6 to TRBJ2-3; 8 bases are a match to TRBD2. The receptor's source is a man younger than 40 in good health. Written as DNA, the CDR3 is TGTGCCACTAGCGGGTTGGTGGCAGATACGCAGTATTTT. This encodes CATSGLVADTQYF.